The 6 T cell receptor beta chains below come from one sample, sequenced in a study of blood T cell repertoires in COVID-19. Profiling relied on immunoSEQ multiplex PCR, and the TCRdb table lists in-frame clones only, not all of them. The sample shows 300,000 to 400,000 clones, around nine tenths of them seen only once. Material for sequencing was peripheral blood. All receptors derive from a woman aged 70 to 79 with COVID-19, enrolled during active disease.

The table lists this clone with a few counts. The rearrangement uses TRBV12-3 or TRBV12-4 and TRBJ1-3; no clear D. V dropped 5 bases and J dropped 0 bases, with 5 bases sitting between them. The CDR3 loop spans 13 amino acids. The CDR3 sequence: CASSSYSGNTIYF. For the CDR3, the DNA is TGTGCCAGCAGTAGCTACTCTGGAAACACCATATATTTT.

The V gene is TRBV10-2, the J gene TRBJ1-2; no firm D call. The germline V gene has CDR1 WSHSY and CDR2 SAAADI. V dropped 6 bases and J dropped 4 bases, with 15 bases sitting between them. This CDR3 is built from 14 residues. CDR3 amino acids: CASRAQADFYGYTF. The DNA for the CDR3 is TGCGCCAGCAGAGCACAAGCGGACTTCTATGGCTACACCTTC.

The V and J genes are TRBV7-8 and TRBJ1-6; tentatively, D is TRBD1 (6 bases). The germline gives CDR1 SGHVS, CDR2 FQNEAQ. Trimming left V 3 bases short and J 3 bases short, with 9 bases between. The CDR3 extends over 15 amino acids. The CDR3: CASSLGQSYNSPLHF. The CDR3 DNA follows: TGTGCCAGCAGCTTGGGACAAAGCTATAATTCACCCCTCCACTTT.

Regarding this clone: Within the sample, other DNA sequences also encode this same CDR3. The CDR3 sequence is CASSVVAGAGNTIYF. As DNA, the CDR3 is TGTGCCAGCAGCGTAGTTGCAGGGGCTGGAAACACCATATATTTT. The chain is built from TRBV9 and TRBJ1-3; possibly TRBD1 for D (6 bases). Trimming cost V 0 bases and J 2 bases, with 9 bases left between them. The CDR3 runs 15 residues. Germline V gene data show CDR1 as SGDLS and CDR2 as YYNGEE.

V is TRBV7-2 and J is TRBJ1-5, with D perhaps TRBD1 (6 bases). The length of the CDR3 is 13 residues. Germline V gene data show CDR1 as SGHTA and CDR2 as FQGNSA. V shed 7 bases and J shed 7 bases, with 14 bases lying between them. As DNA, the CDR3 is TGTGCCAGCACCCAGGCGGGGGGCCAGCCCCAGCATTTT. This encodes CASTQAGGQPQHF.

This rearrangement joins TRBV10-3 to TRBJ2-5, with 9 bases that match TRBD1. Germline lookup yields CDR1 ENHRY and CDR2 SYGVKD. The CDR3 is 14 amino acids. Trimming cost V 4 bases and J 7 bases; bases outside gene matches: 7. CDR3 amino acids: CAISGTGEFGTQYF. The CDR3 coding sequence is TGTGCCATCAGTGGGACAGGGGAGTTCGGGACCCAGTACTTC.